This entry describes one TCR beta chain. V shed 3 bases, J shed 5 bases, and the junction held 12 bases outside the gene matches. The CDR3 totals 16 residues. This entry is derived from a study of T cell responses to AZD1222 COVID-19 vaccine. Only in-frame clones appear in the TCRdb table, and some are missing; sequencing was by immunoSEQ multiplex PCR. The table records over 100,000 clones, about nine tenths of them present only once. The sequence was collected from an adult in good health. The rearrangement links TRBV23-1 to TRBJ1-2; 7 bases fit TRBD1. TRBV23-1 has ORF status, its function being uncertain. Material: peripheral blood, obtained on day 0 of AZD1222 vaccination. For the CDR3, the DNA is TGCGCCAGCAGTCACCCGGGACAGTTCAGACCGTATGGCTACACCTTC. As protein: CASSHPGQFRPYGYTF.